Below are 15 T cell receptor beta chains sequenced from a single sample in a study of blood T cell repertoires in COVID-19. TCRdb's table, derived via immunoSEQ multiplex PCR, lists solely in-frame clones and lacks some. The profile covers about 240,000 clones, with around four fifths appearing a single time and roughly 1.9% taken by the ten largest. Sequences were obtained from peripheral blood. The origin of the receptors is a man younger than 40 who had recovered from COVID-19.

The gene calls are TRBV6-6 and TRBJ1-5, with D maybe TRBD1 (5 bases). CDR1 and CDR2 from the germline V gene are MNHNY and SVGAGI (reference sequence). With 2 bases removed from V and 3 bases from J, the gap between germline ends came to 8 bases. This CDR3 is built from 14 residues. The CDR3 sequence: CASSYDSYNQPQHF. The DNA for the CDR3 is TGTGCCAGCAGTTACGACAGCTACAATCAGCCCCAGCATTTT.

As DNA, the CDR3 is TGTGCCAGCAGCGTAGCGCCGGGGGGCCGGTCAGATACGCAGTATTTT. Translated: CASSVAPGGRSDTQYF. The V and J genes are TRBV9 and TRBJ2-3; D possibly corresponds to TRBD2 (7 bases). The CDR3 contains 16 residues. V shed 0 bases and J shed 4 bases, with 15 bases lying between them. Germline V CDR1 and CDR2: SGDLS, YYNGEE.

V gene TRBV12-3 or TRBV12-4 combines with J gene TRBJ1-4, with TRBD1 matching over 8 bases. This CDR3 has 13 amino acids. With 11 bases clipped from V and 0 bases from J, the junction kept 2 bases outside the gene matches. CDR3: CASTGATNEKLFF. CDR3 nucleotides: TGTGCCTCGACAGGGGCAACTAATGAAAAACTGTTTTTT.

J is TRBJ2-7 and V is TRBV18; weak D call: TRBD1 (6 bases). V was pared by 0 bases and J by 2 bases, with 11 bases between. The germline gives CDR1 KGHSH, CDR2 LQKENI. The CDR3 loop spans 15 amino acids. CDR3 in DNA: TGTGCCAGCTCACCACCGAGGACAGAGACCTACGAGCAGTACTTC. As protein: CASSPPRTETYEQYF.

J is TRBJ2-3 and V is TRBV7-3; 8 bases are a match to TRBD2. This CDR3 contains 15 residues. V was pared by 6 bases and J by 2 bases, with 7 bases of the junction left unmatched. CDR1 SGHTA and CDR2 FQGTGA come from the germline V gene. The CDR3 coding sequence is TGTGCCAGCAGTCCGATCGGGGGGGCCACAGATACGCAGTATTTT. Residues: CASSPIGGATDTQYF.

CDR3 sequence (DNA): TGTGCCAGCTCACCAGTGGCGGAGAGCTCTGGAAACACCATATATTTT. Its protein is CASSPVAESSGNTIYF. V is TRBV18 and J is TRBJ1-3; D is unresolved. Germline V gene sequence: CDR1 KGHSH, CDR2 LQKENI. This CDR3 comprises 16 residues. Trimming cost V 2 bases and J 0 bases, with 11 bases left between them.

The table lists this clone with a count of one. The chain links TRBV6-6 to TRBJ1-4, with 12 bases fitting TRBD1. Germline V gene data show CDR1 as MNHNY and CDR2 as SVGAGI (reference sequence). The CDR3 has 20 residues. J lost 7 bases, V lost 5 bases, and 20 bases had no gene match. In DNA, the CDR3 is TGTGCCAGCAGTCCCCTCCCTGGGACAGGGGGCGCGATCGGGGGTGAAAAACTGTTTTTT. It translates to CASSPLPGTGGAIGGEKLFF.

The V and J genes are TRBV2 and TRBJ2-7, with TRBD1 matching over 7 bases. The CDR3 has 13 amino acids. The J segment lost 6 bases and the V segment lost 7 bases, leaving 9 bases of the junction unmatched. The germline V gene encodes CDR1 SNHLY and CDR2 FYNNEI. CDR3 nucleotide sequence: TGTGCCAGCAATCCGACAGGGAGTACCGAGCAGTACTTC. It specifies CASNPTGSTEQYF.

The table lists this clone with a count of one. The gene calls are TRBV29-1 and TRBJ1-2; a possible D gene is TRBD1 (5 bases). The CDR3 has 14 residues. The V end was cut by 6 bases, the J end by 8 bases, with 22 bases between. Germline V gives CDR1 SQVTM, CDR2 ANQGSEA. CDR3 amino acids: CSVRAGRWLDGYTF. The CDR3 DNA follows: TGCAGCGTGAGAGCAGGGCGATGGTTGGACGGCTACACCTTC.

This clone has a handful of counts. The V gene is TRBV10-3, the J gene TRBJ1-3; TRBD1 is a possible D gene (5 bases). The V end lost 3 bases, the J end lost 6 bases, and 12 bases lay between the germline ends. From germline, CDR1 is ENHRY and CDR2 SYGVKD. The CDR3 is made up of 14 amino acids. CDR3 DNA sequence: TGTGCCATCAGTGAATCGGGGGTTGCAAACACCATATATTTT. Amino acid sequence: CAISESGVANTIYF.

The chain employs TRBV6-5 and TRBJ2-7, with TRBD1 matching over 10 bases. From germline, CDR1 is MNHEY and CDR2 SVGAGI. CDR3 length equals 15 residues. V lost 7 bases, J lost 0 bases, and 6 bases stayed unmatched. The CDR3 bases are TGTGCCAGCACCGACAGGGGGCATCCCTCCTACGAGCAGTACGTC. Protein sequence: CASTDRGHPSYEQYV.

The rearrangement joins TRBV9 to TRBJ2-1, with 9 bases matching TRBD2. The ends lost 3 bases at V and 6 bases at J; junction bases unmatched: 13. The CDR3 covers 17 residues. The germline gives CDR1 SGDLS, CDR2 YYNGEE. This CDR3 reads CASSDGGGAVIPNEQFF. CDR3 sequence (DNA): TGTGCCAGCAGCGACGGCGGGGGGGCCGTAATTCCCAATGAGCAGTTCTTC.

The chain carries TRBV7-9 and TRBJ1-1; 8 bases fit TRBD1. The ends lost 1 base at V and 3 bases at J; junction bases unmatched: 7. Germline V CDR1 and CDR2: SEHNR, FQNEAQ (reference sequence). The CDR3 runs 16 residues. Here the CDR3 reads CASSLVQGGSDTEAFF. CDR3 DNA sequence: TGTGCCAGCAGCTTAGTACAGGGGGGGTCGGACACTGAAGCTTTCTTT.

The chain combines TRBV5-1 with TRBJ1-2, with unresolved D. Germline V gene sequence: CDR1 SGHRS, CDR2 YFSETQ. The CDR3 contains 13 residues. Trimming shortened V by 3 bases and J by 0 bases, and 6 bases separated the two germline ends. Here the CDR3 DNA reads TGCGCCAGCAGCTCTTTTACTAACTATGGCTACACCTTC. This codes for CASSSFTNYGYTF.

The chain uses TRBV28 and TRBJ1-2; 10 bases match TRBD1. The CDR3 totals 15 residues. V shed 1 base, J shed 7 bases, and the junction held 6 bases outside the gene matches. Germline values: CDR1 MDHEN, CDR2 SYDVKM. The CDR3 DNA reads as TGTGCCAGCAGTTTATCCCCGGGACAGGGGAGTGGCTACACCTTC. Amino acid sequence: CASSLSPGQGSGYTF.